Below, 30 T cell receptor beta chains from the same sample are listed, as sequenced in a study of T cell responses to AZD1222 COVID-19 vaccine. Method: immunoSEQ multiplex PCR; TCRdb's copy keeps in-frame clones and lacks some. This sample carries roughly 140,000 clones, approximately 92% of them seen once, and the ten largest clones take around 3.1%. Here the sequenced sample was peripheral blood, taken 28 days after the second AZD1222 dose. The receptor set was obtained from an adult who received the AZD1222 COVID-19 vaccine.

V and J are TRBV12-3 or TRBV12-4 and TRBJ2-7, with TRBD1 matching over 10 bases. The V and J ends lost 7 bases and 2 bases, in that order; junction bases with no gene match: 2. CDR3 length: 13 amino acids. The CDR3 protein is CASTGTGAYEQYF. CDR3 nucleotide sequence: TGTGCCAGCACCGGGACAGGGGCCTACGAGCAGTACTTC.

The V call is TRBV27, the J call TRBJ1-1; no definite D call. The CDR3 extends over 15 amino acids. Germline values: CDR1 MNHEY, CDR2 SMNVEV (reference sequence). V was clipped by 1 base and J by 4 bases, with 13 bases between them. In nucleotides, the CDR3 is TGTGCCAGCAGTTTATTTGGAGGCTTGAGCACTGAAGCTTTCTTT. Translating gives CASSLFGGLSTEAFF.

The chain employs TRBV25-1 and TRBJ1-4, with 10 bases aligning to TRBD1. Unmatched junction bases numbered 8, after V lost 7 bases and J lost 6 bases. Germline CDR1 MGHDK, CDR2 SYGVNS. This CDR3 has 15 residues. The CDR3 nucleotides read TGTGCCAGCAAGACTGACAGGGGGCGAGATGAAAAACTGTTTTTT. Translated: CASKTDRGRDEKLFF. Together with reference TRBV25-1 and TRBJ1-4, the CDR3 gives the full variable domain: EADIYQTPRYLVIGTGKKITLECSQTMGHDKMYWYQQDPGMELHLIHYSYGVNSTEKGDLSSESTVSRIRTEHFPLTLESARPSHTSQYLCASKTDRGRDEKLFFGSGTQLSVL.

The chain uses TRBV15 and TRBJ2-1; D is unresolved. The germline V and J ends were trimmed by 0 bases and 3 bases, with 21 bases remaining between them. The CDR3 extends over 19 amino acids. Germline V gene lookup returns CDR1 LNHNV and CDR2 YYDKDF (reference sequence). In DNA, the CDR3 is TGTGCCACCAGCAGAGAGTACCCCCAAGGCGATCCAGTCTACAATGAGCAGTTCTTC. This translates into CATSREYPQGDPVYNEQFF.

The CDR3 sequence is CATSRDLQIYTEAFF. The CDR3 DNA follows: TGTGCCACCAGCAGAGATCTCCAGATCTACACTGAAGCTTTCTTT. The chain uses TRBV15 and TRBJ1-1; D gene uncertain. The CDR3 is 15 residues long. Germline assignment: CDR1 LNHNV and CDR2 YYDKDF (reference sequence). The V gene lost 0 bases and the J gene lost 3 bases, with 11 bases spanning the gap. Full variable domain (outside the CDR3, taken from reference TRBV15 and TRBJ1-1): DAMVIQNPRYQVTQFGKPVTLSCSQTLNHNVMYWYQQKSSQAPKLLFHYYDKDFNNEADTPDNFQSRRPNTSFCFLDIRSPGLGDTAMYLCATSRDLQIYTEAFFGQGTRLTVV.

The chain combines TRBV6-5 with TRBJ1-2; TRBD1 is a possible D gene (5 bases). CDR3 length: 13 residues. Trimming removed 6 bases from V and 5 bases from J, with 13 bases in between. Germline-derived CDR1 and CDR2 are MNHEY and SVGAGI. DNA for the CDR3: TGTGCCAGCAGACTTATGGGGGTATATGGCTACACCTTC. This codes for CASRLMGVYGYTF.

The CDR3 DNA reads as TGTGCCAGCAGCCCATCAGGCACTGAAGCTTTCTTT. This sequence encodes CASSPSGTEAFF. This sequence joins TRBV5-4 and TRBJ1-1; D not resolved. V lost 4 bases to trimming and J lost 4 bases, with 8 bases between them. This CDR3 contains 12 residues. Germline CDR1 SGHNT, CDR2 YYREEE (reference sequence).

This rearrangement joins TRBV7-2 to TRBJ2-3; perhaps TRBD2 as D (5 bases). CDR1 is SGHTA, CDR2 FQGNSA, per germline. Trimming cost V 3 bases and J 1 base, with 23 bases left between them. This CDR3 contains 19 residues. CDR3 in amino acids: CASSFLASQPRTGTDTQYF. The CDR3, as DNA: TGTGCCAGCAGCTTCTTAGCGTCGCAGCCCCGCACTGGCACAGATACGCAGTATTTT.

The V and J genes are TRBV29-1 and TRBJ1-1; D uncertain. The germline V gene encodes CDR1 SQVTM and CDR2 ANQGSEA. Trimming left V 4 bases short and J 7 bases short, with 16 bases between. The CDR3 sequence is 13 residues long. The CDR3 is CSVVGSGKNEAFF. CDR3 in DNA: TGCAGCGTTGTTGGGAGTGGAAAAAATGAAGCTTTCTTT.

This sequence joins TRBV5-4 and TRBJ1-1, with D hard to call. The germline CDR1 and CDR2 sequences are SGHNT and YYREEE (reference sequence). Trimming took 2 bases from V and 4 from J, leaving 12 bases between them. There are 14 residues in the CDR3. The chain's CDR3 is CASSFPGRATEAFF. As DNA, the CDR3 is TGTGCCAGCAGCTTTCCCGGGAGGGCCACTGAAGCTTTCTTT. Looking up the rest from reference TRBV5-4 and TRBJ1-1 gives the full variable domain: ETGVTQSPTHLIKTRGQQVTLRCSSQSGHNTVSWYQQALGQGPQFIFQYYREEENGRGNFPPRFSGLQFPNYSSELNVNALELDDSALYLCASSFPGRATEAFFGQGTRLTVV.

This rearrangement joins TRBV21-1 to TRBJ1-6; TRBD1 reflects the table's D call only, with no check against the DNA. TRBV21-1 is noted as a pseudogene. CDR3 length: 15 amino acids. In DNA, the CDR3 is TGTGCCAGCATCAAGTCCCAGGGTCGAGGTTCACCCCTCCACTTT. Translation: CASIKSQGRGSPLHF.

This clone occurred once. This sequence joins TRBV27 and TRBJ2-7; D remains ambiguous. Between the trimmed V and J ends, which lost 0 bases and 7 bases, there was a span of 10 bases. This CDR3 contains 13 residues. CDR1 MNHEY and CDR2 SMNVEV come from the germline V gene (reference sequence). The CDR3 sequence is CASSLSAGWEQYF. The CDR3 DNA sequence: TGTGCCAGCAGTTTATCGGCAGGCTGGGAGCAGTACTTC.

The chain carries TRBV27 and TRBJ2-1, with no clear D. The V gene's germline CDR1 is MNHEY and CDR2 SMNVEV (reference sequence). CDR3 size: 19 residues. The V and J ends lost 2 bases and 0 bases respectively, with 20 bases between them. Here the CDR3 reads CASSLQTITRGDSYNEQFF. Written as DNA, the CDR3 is TGTGCCAGCAGTTTACAAACAATCACCCGAGGAGACTCCTACAATGAGCAGTTCTTC.

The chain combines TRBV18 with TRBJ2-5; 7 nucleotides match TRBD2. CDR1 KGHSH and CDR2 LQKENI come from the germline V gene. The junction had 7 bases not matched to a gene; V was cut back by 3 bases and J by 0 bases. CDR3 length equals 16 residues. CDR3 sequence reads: CASSPQSGMYQETQYF. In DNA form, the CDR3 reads TGTGCCAGCTCACCTCAGAGCGGGATGTACCAAGAGACCCAGTACTTC.

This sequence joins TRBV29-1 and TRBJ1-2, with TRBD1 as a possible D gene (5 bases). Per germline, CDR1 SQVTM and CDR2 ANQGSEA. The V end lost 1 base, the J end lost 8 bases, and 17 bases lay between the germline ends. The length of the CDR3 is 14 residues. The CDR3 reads CSVEALAKWGGYTF. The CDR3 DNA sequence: TGCAGCGTTGAAGCCCTCGCTAAATGGGGGGGCTACACCTTC.

The CDR3 loop is CASSPGGNEQFF. The DNA of the CDR3 is TGTGCCAGCAGCCCGGGGGGCAATGAGCAGTTCTTC. This rearrangement joins TRBV7-2 to TRBJ2-1; TRBD2 aligns across 7 bases. This CDR3 contains 12 residues. Germline V gene sequence: CDR1 SGHTA, CDR2 FQGNSA. Trimming cost V 5 bases and J 6 bases; bases outside gene matches: 1.

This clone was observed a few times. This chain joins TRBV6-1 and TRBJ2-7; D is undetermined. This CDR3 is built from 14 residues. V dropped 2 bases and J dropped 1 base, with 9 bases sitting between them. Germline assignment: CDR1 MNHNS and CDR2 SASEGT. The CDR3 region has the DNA TGTGCCAGCAGTGAAAGAGGAATTTCCTACGAGCAGTACTTC. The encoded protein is CASSERGISYEQYF.

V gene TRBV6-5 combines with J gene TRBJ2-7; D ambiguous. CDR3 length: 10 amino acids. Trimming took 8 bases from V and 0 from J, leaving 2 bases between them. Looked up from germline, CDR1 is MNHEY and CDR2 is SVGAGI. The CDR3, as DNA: TGTGCCAGCTACTCCTACGAGCAGTACTTC. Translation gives CASYSYEQYF.

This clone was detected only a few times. CDR3 DNA sequence: TGTGCCAGCAGCTTAGGGCAGGGGCATGAAGCTTTCTTT. Protein: CASSLGQGHEAFF. The chain recombines TRBV11-3 with TRBJ1-1, with D possibly TRBD1 on 6 matching bases. V lost 1 base to trimming and J lost 7 bases, with 10 bases between them. Germline V CDR1 and CDR2: SGHNT, YENEEA. This CDR3 contains 13 residues.

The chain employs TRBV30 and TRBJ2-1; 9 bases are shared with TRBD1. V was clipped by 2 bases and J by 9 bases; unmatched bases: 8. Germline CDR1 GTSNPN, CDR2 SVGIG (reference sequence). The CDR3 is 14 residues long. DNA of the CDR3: TGTGCCTGGAGTCCCGGACAGGGGAGAAGTGAGCAGTTCTTC. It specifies CAWSPGQGRSEQFF.

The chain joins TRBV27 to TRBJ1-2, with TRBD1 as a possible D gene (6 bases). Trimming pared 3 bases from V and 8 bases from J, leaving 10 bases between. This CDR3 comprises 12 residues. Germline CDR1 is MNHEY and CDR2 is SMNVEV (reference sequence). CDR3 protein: CASSLRGQGYTF. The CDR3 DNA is TGTGCCAGCAGTTTGCGGGGGCAGGGCTACACCTTC.

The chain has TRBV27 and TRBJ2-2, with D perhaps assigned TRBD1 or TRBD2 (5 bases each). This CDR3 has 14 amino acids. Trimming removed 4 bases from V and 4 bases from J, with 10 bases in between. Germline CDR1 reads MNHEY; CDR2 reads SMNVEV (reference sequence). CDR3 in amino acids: CASSWGIGTGELFF. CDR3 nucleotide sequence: TGTGCCAGCAGTTGGGGGATTGGCACCGGGGAGCTGTTTTTT.

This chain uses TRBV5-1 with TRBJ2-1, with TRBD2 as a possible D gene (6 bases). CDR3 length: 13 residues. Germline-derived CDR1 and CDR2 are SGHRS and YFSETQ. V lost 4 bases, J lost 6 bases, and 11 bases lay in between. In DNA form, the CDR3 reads TGCGCCAGCAGCCCAGTGGGGGGCAATGAGCAGTTCTTC. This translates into CASSPVGGNEQFF.

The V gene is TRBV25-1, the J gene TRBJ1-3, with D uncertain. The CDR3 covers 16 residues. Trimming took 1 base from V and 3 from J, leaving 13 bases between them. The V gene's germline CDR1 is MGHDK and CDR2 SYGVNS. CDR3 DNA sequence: TGTGCCAGCAGTGAATGGGGTCGGTCTGGTGGAAACACCATATATTTT. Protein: CASSEWGRSGGNTIYF.

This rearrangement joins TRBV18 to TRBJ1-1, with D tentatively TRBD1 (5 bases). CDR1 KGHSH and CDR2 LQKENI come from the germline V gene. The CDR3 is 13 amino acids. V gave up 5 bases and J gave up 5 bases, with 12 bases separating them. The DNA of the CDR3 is TGTGCCAGCTCAGAGGCAGGGAGGACTGAAGCTTTCTTT. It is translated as CASSEAGRTEAFF.

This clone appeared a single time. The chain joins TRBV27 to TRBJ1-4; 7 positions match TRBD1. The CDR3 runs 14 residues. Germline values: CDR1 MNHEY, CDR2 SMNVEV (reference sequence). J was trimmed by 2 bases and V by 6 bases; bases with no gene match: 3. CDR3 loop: CASRSQGTNEKLFF. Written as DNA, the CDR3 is TGTGCCAGCAGATCACAGGGGACTAATGAAAAACTGTTTTTT.

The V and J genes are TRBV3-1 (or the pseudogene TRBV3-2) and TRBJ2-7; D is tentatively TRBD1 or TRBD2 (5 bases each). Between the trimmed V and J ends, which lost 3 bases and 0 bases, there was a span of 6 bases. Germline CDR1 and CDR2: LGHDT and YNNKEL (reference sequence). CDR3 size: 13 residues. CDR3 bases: TGTGCCAGCAGCCACGGGACCTCCTACGAGCAGTACTTC. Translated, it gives CASSHGTSYEQYF.

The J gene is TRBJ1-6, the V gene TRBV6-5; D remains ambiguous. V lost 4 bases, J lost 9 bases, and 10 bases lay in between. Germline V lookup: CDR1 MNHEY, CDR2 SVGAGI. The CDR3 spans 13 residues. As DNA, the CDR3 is TGTGCCAGCAGTTCACAAGAGGGTTCACCCCTCCACTTT. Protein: CASSSQEGSPLHF.

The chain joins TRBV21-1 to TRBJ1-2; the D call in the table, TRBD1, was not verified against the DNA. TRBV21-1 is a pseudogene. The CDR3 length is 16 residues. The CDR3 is CASSKAPTGGNYGYTF. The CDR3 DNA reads TGTGCCAGCAGCAAAGCTCCGACAGGGGGCAACTATGGCTACACCTTC.

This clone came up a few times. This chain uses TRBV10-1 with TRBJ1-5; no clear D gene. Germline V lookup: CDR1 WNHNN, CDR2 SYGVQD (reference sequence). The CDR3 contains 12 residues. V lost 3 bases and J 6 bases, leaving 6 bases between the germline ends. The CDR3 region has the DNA TGCGCCAGCAGTGATGGTAGTCAGCCCCAGCATTTT. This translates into CASSDGSQPQHF.